A selection of T cell receptor beta chains follows, all from one sample in a study of cytotoxic CD8 clonotypes in ibrutinib-treated CLL. The protocol was immunoSEQ multiplex PCR, while the TCRdb copy is restricted to in-frame clones and leaves out a portion. The sample contains about 76,000 clones, about 82% of which appear only once. Sequenced material: PBMCs, taken before ibrutinib treatment. These receptors came from a human donor with chronic lymphocytic leukemia. CDR3s include the opening cysteine and the closing phenylalanine or tryptophan. The order of the fields is J gene, CDR3 length, V gene, CDR3 protein.

j_call: TRBJ1-4
cdr3_length: 14
v_call: TRBV7-9
cdr3_aa: CASSLVGASEKLFF

j_call: TRBJ1-5
cdr3_length: 14
v_call: TRBV6-1
cdr3_aa: CASTTGVAEQPQHF

j_call: TRBJ2-1
cdr3_length: 14
v_call: TRBV30
cdr3_aa: CAWSVDFPYNEQFF

j_call: TRBJ2-2
cdr3_length: 16
v_call: TRBV25-1
cdr3_aa: CASSKVAGGSTGELFF

j_call: TRBJ1-1
cdr3_length: 14
v_call: TRBV4-1
cdr3_aa: CASSQGDMNTEAFF

j_call: TRBJ1-2
cdr3_length: 13
v_call: TRBV18
cdr3_aa: CASSPDRGNGYTF

j_call: TRBJ2-4
cdr3_length: 15
v_call: TRBV5-5
cdr3_aa: CASSLVTVAKNIQYF

j_call: TRBJ2-7
cdr3_length: 17
v_call: TRBV19
cdr3_aa: CASGPGLAGVSSYEQYF

j_call: TRBJ2-1
cdr3_length: 13
v_call: TRBV5-4
cdr3_aa: CASTHQEDNEQFF

j_call: TRBJ2-7
cdr3_length: 13
v_call: TRBV11-3
cdr3_aa: CASSFQGFGEQYF

j_call: TRBJ2-1
cdr3_length: 14
v_call: TRBV29-1
cdr3_aa: CSVDGLAGVNEQFF

j_call: TRBJ2-1
cdr3_length: 16
v_call: TRBV27
cdr3_aa: CASSSGSGNSLNEQFF

j_call: TRBJ1-4
cdr3_length: 14
v_call: TRBV30
cdr3_aa: CAWSAGGGNEKLFF

j_call: TRBJ2-1
cdr3_length: 19
v_call: TRBV9
cdr3_aa: CASSVDQWGAGGRDNEQFF

j_call: TRBJ1-1
cdr3_length: 12
v_call: TRBV27
cdr3_aa: CASSFRGTEAFF

j_call: TRBJ1-2
cdr3_length: 14
v_call: TRBV27
cdr3_aa: CASSLSAGGYGYTF

j_call: TRBJ1-2
cdr3_length: 17
v_call: TRBV5-6
cdr3_aa: CASSTPSSGLGNYGYTF

j_call: TRBJ2-2
cdr3_length: 14
v_call: TRBV6-6
cdr3_aa: CASIEGRNTGELFF

j_call: TRBJ1-1
cdr3_length: 15
v_call: TRBV7-2
cdr3_aa: CASSTMGQGNTEAFF

j_call: TRBJ2-3
cdr3_length: 17
v_call: TRBV27
cdr3_aa: CASSTIERERHTDTQYF

j_call: TRBJ2-1
cdr3_length: 19
v_call: TRBV11-2
cdr3_aa: CASSLVGTSGRETYNEQFF

j_call: TRBJ2-1
cdr3_length: 18
v_call: TRBV19
cdr3_aa: CASSARTSGRAWVHEQFF

j_call: TRBJ2-5
cdr3_length: 15
v_call: TRBV30
cdr3_aa: CAWSWTSGIKETQYF

j_call: TRBJ1-2
cdr3_length: 15
v_call: TRBV19
cdr3_aa: CASSIGRGVLYGYTF

j_call: TRBJ2-3
cdr3_length: 19
v_call: TRBV6-1
cdr3_aa: CASSEEFPGALAGTDTQYF

j_call: TRBJ2-2
cdr3_length: 14
v_call: TRBV5-1
cdr3_aa: CASSLEPSTGELFF

j_call: TRBJ1-2
cdr3_length: 11
v_call: TRBV28
cdr3_aa: CASSHSLGYTF

j_call: TRBJ2-4
cdr3_length: 15
v_call: TRBV28
cdr3_aa: CASSVGGLAKNIQYF

j_call: TRBJ2-2
cdr3_length: 13
v_call: TRBV29-1
cdr3_aa: CSVSGLFSGELFF

j_call: TRBJ1-1
cdr3_length: 15
v_call: TRBV5-4
cdr3_aa: CARGWDGQLNTEAFF

j_call: TRBJ1-5
cdr3_length: 15
v_call: TRBV4-1
cdr3_aa: CASSQSDNSNQPQHF